The present entry profiles one TCR beta chain with its context. TCRdb used MiXCR to reprocess the 5' RACE reads, holding one entry per CDR3 protein. The repertoire includes about 120,000 distinct CDR3 sequences, 10% to 15% of them detected once, and roughly 17% sits in the top ten. This record comes from a study of spatial heterogeneity in lung cancer. In germline, CDR1 is SGHRS, CDR2 YFSETQ. Trimming took 4 bases from V and 2 from J, leaving 19 bases between them. This CDR3 is built from 16 residues. Indicated time point: blood at routine non-recurrence follow-up after resection. Unsorted whole RNA from tumor, nontumor lung or frozen PBMC underwent sequencing.

Sequencing used PBMCs, obtained at follow-up. The receptor's source is a male donor with early-stage non-small cell lung cancer. The chain has TRBV5-1 and TRBJ2-7; possible D gene TRBD1, 6 bases. CDR3 protein: CASSLGPMTGAYEQYF. For the CDR3, the DNA is TGCGCCAGCAGCCTGGGACCCATGACAGGCGCCTACGAGCAGTACTTC.